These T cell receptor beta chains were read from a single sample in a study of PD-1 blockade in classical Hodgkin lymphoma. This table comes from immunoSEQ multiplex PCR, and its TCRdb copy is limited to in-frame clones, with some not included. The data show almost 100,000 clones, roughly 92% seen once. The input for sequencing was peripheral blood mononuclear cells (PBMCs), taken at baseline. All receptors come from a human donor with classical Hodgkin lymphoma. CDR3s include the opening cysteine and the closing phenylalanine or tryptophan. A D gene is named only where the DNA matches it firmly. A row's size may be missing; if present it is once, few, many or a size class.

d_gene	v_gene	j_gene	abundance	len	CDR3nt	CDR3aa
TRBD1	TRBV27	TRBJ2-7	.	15	TGTGCCAGCAGTCAAGGACAGGGGGGCACCTACGAGCAGTACTTC	CASSQGQGGTYEQYF
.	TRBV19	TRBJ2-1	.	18	TGTGCCAGTAGTATATCATTTGTTGGGCAGGGTCGCTACAATGAGCAGTTCTTC	CASSISFVGQGRYNEQFF
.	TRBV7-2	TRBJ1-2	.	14	TGTGCCAGCAGCTTCTCCGAACAGGGAAATGGCTACACCTTC	CASSFSEQGNGYTF
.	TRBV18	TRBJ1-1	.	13	TGTGCCAGCTCATTACAGGTGGACTTGGAAGCTTTCTTT	CASSLQVDLEAFF
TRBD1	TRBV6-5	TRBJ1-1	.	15	TGTGCCAGCGATACGGGACAGTCAACGAACACTGAAGCTTTCTTT	CASDTGQSTNTEAFF
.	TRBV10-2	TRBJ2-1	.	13	TGCGCCAGCAATGACCTGACGACCAATGAGCAGTTCTTC	CASNDLTTNEQFF
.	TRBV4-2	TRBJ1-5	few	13	TGTGCCAGCAGCCTTGACAGCAATCAGCCCCAGCATTTT	CASSLDSNQPQHF
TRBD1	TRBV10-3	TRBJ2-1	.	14	TGTGCCATCAGAGGGGGACAGACTTACAATGAGCAGTTCTTC	CAIRGGQTYNEQFF
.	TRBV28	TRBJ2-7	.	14	TGTGCCAGCAGTACCCCAGGGGGGTCCTACGAGCAGTACTTC	CASSTPGGSYEQYF
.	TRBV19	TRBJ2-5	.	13	TGTGCCAGTAGTATCACCCTTCTAGAGACCCAGTACTTC	CASSITLLETQYF
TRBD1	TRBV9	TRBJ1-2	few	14	TGTGCCAGCAGCGTACAGGGGGACAACTATGGCTACACCTTC	CASSVQGDNYGYTF
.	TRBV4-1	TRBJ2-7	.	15	TGCGCCAGCAGCCAAGATAAGCGGTCGGGGTACGAGCAGTACTTC	CASSQDKRSGYEQYF
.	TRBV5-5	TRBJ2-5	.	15	TGTGCCAGCAGCTTGGTACAGCGCGAATGGGAGACCCAGTACTTC	CASSLVQREWETQYF
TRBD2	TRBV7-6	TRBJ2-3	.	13	TGTGCCAGCAGGGGGACTAGCGACGATACGCAGTATTTT	CASRGTSDDTQYF
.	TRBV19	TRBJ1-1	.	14	TGTGCCAGTAGTAGGGGATTGCTGAACACTGAAGCTTTCTTT	CASSRGLLNTEAFF
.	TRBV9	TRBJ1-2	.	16	TGTGCCAGCAGCGTAGGACAGGACTTCCCAAGGGATGGCTACACCTTC	CASSVGQDFPRDGYTF
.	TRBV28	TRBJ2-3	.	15	TGTGCCAGCAGTTTCGGAGGGGGGGTAACAGATACGCAGTATTTT	CASSFGGGVTDTQYF
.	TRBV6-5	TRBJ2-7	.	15	TGTGCCAGCAGCCGACCGGGTCTCGGGTCCTACGAGCAGTACTTC	CASSRPGLGSYEQYF
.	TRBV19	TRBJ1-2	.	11	TGTGCCACCGGGAGAGAGAATGGCTACACCTTC	CATGRENGYTF
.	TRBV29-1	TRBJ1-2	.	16	TGCAGCGTTGAAGATCGAGGCAAGGGGGTGAACTATGGCTACACCTTC	CSVEDRGKGVNYGYTF
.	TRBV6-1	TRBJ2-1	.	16	TGTGCCAGCAGAGAAACGGGGCGCAGCTCCTACAATGAGCAGTTCTTC	CASRETGRSSYNEQFF
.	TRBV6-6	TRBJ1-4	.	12	TGTGCCAGCAGTTACTCGGGTGAAAAACTGTTTTTT	CASSYSGEKLFF
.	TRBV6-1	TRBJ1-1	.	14	TGTGCCAGCAGTGAAGAACAGGGCCGAACTGAAGCTTTCTTT	CASSEEQGRTEAFF
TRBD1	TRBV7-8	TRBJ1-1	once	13	TGTGCCAGCAGCTACCGGACAGGCACTGAAGCTTTCTTT	CASSYRTGTEAFF
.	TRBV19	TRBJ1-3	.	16	TGTGCCAGTAGTTCCCCGACTGGGGGCTCTGGAAACACCATATATTTT	CASSSPTGGSGNTIYF
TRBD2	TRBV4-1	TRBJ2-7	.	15	TGCGCCAGCAGGCTTACTAGCGGGAGGGCCTACGAGCAGTACTTC	CASRLTSGRAYEQYF
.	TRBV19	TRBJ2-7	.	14	TGTGCCAGTAGTAGACTGGACTCTCTCTACGAGCAGTACTTC	CASSRLDSLYEQYF
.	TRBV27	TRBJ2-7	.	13	TGTGCCAGCGCCATAGCGGCCAGCTACGAGCAGTACTTC	CASAIAASYEQYF
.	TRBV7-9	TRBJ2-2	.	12	TGTGCCAGCAGCTTAGACAGGTTCGAGGCGTTTTTT	CASSLDRFEAFF
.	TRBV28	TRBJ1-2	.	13	TGTGCCAGCAGTGGACCTGGGGACTATGGCTACACCTTC	CASSGPGDYGYTF
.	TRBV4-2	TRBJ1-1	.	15	TGTGCCAGCAGCCAAGATAGGACAGAGGGGACTGAAGCTTTCTTT	CASSQDRTEGTEAFF
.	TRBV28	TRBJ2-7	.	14	TGTGCCAGCAGTTTGTTGCCTCAGGGTAACGAGCAGTACTTC	CASSLLPQGNEQYF
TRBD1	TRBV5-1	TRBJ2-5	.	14	TGCGCCAGCAGCTTCGGGACAGTCCAAGAGACCCAGTACTTC	CASSFGTVQETQYF
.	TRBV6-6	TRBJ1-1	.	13	TGTGCCAGCAGAAGAGGGCCGGGCGCTGAAGCTTTCTTT	CASRRGPGAEAFF
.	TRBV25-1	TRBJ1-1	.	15	TGTGCCAGCAGTGGGTCCCTCGTGGGGCACACTGAAGCTTTCTTT	CASSGSLVGHTEAFF
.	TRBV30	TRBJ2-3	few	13	TGTGCCTGGAGTCCCGGCTTTTTGGATACGCAGTATTTT	CAWSPGFLDTQYF
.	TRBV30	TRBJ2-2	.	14	TGTGCCTGGAGTGGGCTCCAGTACACCGGGGAGCTGTTTTTT	CAWSGLQYTGELFF
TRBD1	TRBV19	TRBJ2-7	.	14	TGTGCCAGTAGTATGAGGACAGGGACCTACGAGCAGTACTTC	CASSMRTGTYEQYF
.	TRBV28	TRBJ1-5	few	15	TGTGCCACCCACCAAGGCAGGGAACTGGCTCAGCCCCAGCATTTT	CATHQGRELAQPQHF
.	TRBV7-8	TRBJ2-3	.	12	TGTGCCAGCAGCTTAGTTGTAGATACGCAGTATTTT	CASSLVVDTQYF
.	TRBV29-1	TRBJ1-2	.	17	TGCAGCGTTGACTTGGCAGGTACGACAGACTTTAACTATGGCTACACCTTC	CSVDLAGTTDFNYGYTF
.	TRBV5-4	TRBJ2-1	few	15	TGTGCCAGCAGCTTGGCCGCTAAGCAGGGTAGCGAGCAGTTCTTC	CASSLAAKQGSEQFF
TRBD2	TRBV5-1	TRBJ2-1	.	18	TGCGCCAGCAGCTCCCCACTCGACCTAGCGGAGATTTACAATGAGCAGTTCTTC	CASSSPLDLAEIYNEQFF
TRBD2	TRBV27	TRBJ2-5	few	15	TGTGCCAGCAGTTCATTAGCGGGAGTGTATGAGACCCAGTACTTC	CASSSLAGVYETQYF
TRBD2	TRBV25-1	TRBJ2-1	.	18	TGTGCCAGCAGTGCCACTAGCGGGAGGTCTAGGTCCTACAATGAGCAGTTCTTC	CASSATSGRSRSYNEQFF
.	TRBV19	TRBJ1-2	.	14	TGTGCCAGTAGCATCGTAGACAGGAGGTATGGCTACACCTTC	CASSIVDRRYGYTF
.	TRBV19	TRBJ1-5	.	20	TGTGCCAGTAGTATTCGCGCCCGTACGGCGGGGTATTATAGCAATCAGCCCCAGCATTTT	CASSIRARTAGYYSNQPQHF
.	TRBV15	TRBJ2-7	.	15	TGTGCCACCAGCAGTTTAGACCGAAGCTCCTACGAGCAGTACTTC	CATSSLDRSSYEQYF
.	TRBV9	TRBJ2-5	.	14	TGTGCCAGCAGCGTAGCTGAACGGACAGAGACCCAGTACTTC	CASSVAERTETQYF
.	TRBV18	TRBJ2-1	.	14	TGTGCCAGCTCACCACTAGCGGTAGCCGGTGAGCAGTTCTTC	CASSPLAVAGEQFF
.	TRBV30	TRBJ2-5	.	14	TGTGCCTGGAGTGGAGCTAGCCGGCAAGAGACCCAGTACTTC	CAWSGASRQETQYF
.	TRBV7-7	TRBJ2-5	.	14	TGTGCCAGCTCTTGGCAGGGGAGTGGAGAGACCCAGTACTTC	CASSWQGSGETQYF
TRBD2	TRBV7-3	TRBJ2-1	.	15	TGTGCCAGCAGCTTATCGGGACTAGCGATTAATGAGCAGTTCTTC	CASSLSGLAINEQFF